This T cell receptor beta chain was retrieved from a study of blood T cell repertoires in COVID-19. Study information: From T cells, B-cell-depleted T cells, or PBMCs came the material, which was cDNA or gDNA.

Per germline, CDR1 LGHDT and CDR2 YNNKEL (reference sequence). The CDR3 is 13 amino acids. Between the trimmed V and J ends, which lost 1 base and 4 bases, there was a span of 7 bases. Original data processing: Nucleated cell number was recorded as an estimate derived from reference gene primer amplification. The repertoire was sequenced with immunoSEQ multiplex PCR; TCRdb's copy has only in-frame clones and lacks some. V and J calls and clone size are as listed in that table; D and trimming were resolved from the DNA. This table has roughly 500,000 clones, approximately 85% appearing once. The V call is TRBV3-1 (or the pseudogene TRBV3-2), the J call TRBJ2-5, with unresolved D. The sequence was collected from a human donor in a cohort sampled during active COVID-19. The sample was peripheral blood. The CDR3 sequence is CASSQGPGETQYF. The DNA for the CDR3 is TGTGCCAGCAGCCAAGGGCCGGGAGAGACCCAGTACTTC.